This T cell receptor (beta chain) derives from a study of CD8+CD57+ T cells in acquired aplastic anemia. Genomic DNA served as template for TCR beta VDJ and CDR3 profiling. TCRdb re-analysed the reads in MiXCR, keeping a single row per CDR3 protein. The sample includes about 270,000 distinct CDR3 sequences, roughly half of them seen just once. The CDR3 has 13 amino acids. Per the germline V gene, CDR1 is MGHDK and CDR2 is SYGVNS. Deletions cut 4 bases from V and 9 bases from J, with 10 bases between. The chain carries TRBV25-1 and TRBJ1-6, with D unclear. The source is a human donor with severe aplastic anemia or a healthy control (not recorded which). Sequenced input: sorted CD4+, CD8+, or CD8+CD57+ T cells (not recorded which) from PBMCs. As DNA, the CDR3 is TGTGCCAGCAGTGTAACGGTGGGTTCACCCCTCCACTTT. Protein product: CASSVTVGSPLHF.